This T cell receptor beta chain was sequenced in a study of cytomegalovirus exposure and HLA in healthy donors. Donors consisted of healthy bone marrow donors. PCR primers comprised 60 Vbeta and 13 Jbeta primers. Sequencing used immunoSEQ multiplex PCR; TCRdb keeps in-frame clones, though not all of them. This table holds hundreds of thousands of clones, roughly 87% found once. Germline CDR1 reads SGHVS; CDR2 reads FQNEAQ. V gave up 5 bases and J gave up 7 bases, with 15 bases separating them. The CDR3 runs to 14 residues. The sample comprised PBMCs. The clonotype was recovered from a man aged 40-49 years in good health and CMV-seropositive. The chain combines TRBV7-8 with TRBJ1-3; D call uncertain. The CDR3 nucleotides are TGTGCCAGCAGCCCCCTTAGCACGTCCAACACCATATATTTT. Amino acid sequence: CASSPLSTSNTIYF.